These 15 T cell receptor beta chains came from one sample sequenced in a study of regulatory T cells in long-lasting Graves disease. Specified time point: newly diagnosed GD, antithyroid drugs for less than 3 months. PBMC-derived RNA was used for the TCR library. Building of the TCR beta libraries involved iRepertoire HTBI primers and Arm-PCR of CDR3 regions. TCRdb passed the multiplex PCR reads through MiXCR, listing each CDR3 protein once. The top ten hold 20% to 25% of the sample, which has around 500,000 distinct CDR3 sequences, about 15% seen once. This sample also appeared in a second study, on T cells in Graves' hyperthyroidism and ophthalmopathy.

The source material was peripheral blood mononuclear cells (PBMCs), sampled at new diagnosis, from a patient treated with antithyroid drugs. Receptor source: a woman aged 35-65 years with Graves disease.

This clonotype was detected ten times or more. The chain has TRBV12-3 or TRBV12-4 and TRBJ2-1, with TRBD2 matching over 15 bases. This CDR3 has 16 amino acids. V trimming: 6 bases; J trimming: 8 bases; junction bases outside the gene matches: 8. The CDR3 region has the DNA TGTGCCAGCAGCTCATGGACTAGCGGGGGGGGCGATGAGCAGTTCTTC. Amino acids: CASSSWTSGGGDEQFF.

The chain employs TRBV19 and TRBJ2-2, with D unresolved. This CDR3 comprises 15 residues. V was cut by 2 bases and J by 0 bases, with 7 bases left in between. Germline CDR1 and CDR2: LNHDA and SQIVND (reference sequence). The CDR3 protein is CASSIIRANTGELFF. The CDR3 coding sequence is TGTGCCAGTAGTATAATACGGGCGAACACCGGGGAGCTGTTTTTT.

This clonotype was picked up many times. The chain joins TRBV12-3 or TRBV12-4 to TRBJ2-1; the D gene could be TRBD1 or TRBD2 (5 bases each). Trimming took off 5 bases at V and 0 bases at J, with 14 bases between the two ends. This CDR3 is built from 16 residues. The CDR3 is CASSITGLISYNEQFF. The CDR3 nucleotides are TGTGCCAGCAGTATAACAGGACTTATCTCCTACAATGAGCAGTTCTTC.

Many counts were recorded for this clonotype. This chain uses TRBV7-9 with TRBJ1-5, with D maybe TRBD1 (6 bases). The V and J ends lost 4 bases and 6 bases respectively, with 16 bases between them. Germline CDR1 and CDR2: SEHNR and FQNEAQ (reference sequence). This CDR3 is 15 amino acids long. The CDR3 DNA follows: TGTGCCAGCAGCTCTAGCGTGGGGGCCAGTCAGCCCCAGCATTTT. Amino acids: CASSSSVGASQPQHF.

For the CDR3, the DNA is TGTGCCAGCAGTGAATGGAGAAACACCATATATTTT. As protein: CASSEWRNTIYF. This rearrangement joins TRBV6-1 to TRBJ1-3; no clear D gene. V lost 2 bases and J 5 bases, leaving 4 bases between the germline ends. Germline CDR1 is MNHNS and CDR2 is SASEGT. This CDR3 is 12 amino acids long.

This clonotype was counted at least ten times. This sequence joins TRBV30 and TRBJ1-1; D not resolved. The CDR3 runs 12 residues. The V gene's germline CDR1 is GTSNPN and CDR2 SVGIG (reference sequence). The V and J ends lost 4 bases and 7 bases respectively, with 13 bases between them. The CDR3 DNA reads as TGTGCCTGGAAGCAGGCATCTCTTGAAGCTTTCTTT. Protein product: CAWKQASLEAFF.

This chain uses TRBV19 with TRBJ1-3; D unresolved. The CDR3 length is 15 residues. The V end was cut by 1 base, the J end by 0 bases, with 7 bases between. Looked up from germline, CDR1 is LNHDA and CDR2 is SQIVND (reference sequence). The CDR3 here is CASSIGTFSGNTIYF. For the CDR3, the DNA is TGTGCCAGTAGTATAGGCACCTTCTCTGGAAACACCATATATTTT.

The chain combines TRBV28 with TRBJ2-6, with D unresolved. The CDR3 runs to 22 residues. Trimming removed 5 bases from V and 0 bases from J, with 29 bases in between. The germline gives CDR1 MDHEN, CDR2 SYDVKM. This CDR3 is CASSRPQWRRATSFSGANVLTF. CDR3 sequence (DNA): TGTGCCAGCAGTCGACCGCAGTGGCGCCGGGCTACATCATTCTCTGGGGCCAACGTCCTGACTTTC.

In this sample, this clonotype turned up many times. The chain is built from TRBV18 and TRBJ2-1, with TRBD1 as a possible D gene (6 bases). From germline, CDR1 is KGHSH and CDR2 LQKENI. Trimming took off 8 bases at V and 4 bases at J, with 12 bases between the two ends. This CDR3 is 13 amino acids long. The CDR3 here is CASSPTGYNEQFF. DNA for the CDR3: TGTGCCAGCAGTCCTACAGGGTACAATGAGCAGTTCTTC.

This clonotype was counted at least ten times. CDR3 sequence (DNA): TGTGCCAGCAGCCTCATGGGGACGGAGACCCAGTACTTC. Translating gives CASSLMGTETQYF. This chain connects TRBV7-2 to TRBJ2-5; D possibly matches TRBD1 or TRBD2 (5 bases each). Trimming pared 5 bases from V and 5 bases from J, leaving 12 bases between. The CDR3 sequence is 13 residues long. Germline assignment: CDR1 SGHTA and CDR2 FQGNSA.

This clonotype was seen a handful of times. Here the CDR3 reads CASSRQAPSWNQPQHF. The CDR3 region has the DNA TGTGCCAGTAGCCGACAGGCCCCCTCTTGGAATCAGCCCCAGCATTTT. The V and J genes are TRBV19 and TRBJ1-5; TRBD1 is a possible D gene (6 bases). CDR1 is LNHDA, CDR2 SQIVND, per germline (reference sequence). Trimming took 6 bases from V and 4 from J, leaving 19 bases between them. CDR3 size: 16 residues. Full variable domain (remainder filled in from reference TRBV19 and TRBJ1-5): DGGITQSPKYLFRKEGQNVTLSCEQNLNHDAMYWYRQDPGQGLRLIYYSQIVNDFQKGDIAEGYSVSREKKESFPLTVTSAQKNPTAFYLCASSRQAPSWNQPQHFGDGTRLSIL.

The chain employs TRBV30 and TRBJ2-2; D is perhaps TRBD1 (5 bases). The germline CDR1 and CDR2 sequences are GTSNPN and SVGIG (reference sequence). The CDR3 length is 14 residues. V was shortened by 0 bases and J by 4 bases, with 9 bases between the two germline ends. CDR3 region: CAWSVGASTGELFF. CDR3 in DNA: TGTGCCTGGAGTGTTGGGGCTTCCACCGGGGAGCTGTTTTTT.

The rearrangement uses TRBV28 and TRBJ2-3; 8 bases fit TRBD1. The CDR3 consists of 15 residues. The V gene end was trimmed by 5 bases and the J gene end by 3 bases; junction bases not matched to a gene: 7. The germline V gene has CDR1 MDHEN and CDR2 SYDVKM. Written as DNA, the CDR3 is TGTGCCAGCAGTCTTTTGGGGACAGGAACAGATACGCAGTATTTT. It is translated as CASSLLGTGTDTQYF. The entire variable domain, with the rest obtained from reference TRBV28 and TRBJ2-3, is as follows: DVKVTQSSRYLVKRTGEKVFLECVQDMDHENMFWYRQDPGLGLRLIYFSYDVKMKEKGDIPEGYSVSREKKERFSLILESASTNQTSMYLCASSLLGTGTDTQYFGPGTRLTVL.

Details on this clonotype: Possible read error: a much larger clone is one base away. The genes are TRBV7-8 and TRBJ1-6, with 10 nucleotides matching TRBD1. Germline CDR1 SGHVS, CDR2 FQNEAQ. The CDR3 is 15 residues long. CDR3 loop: CAGSPRQGAESPLHF. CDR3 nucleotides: TGTGCCGGCAGCCCGAGACAGGGGGCAGAATCACCCCTCCACTTT.

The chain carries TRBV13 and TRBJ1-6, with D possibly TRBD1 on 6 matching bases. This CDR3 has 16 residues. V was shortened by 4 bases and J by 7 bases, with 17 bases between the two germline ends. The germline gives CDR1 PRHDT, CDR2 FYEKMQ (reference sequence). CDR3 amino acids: CASSWGPGATNSPLHF. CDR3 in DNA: TGTGCCAGCAGCTGGGGGCCAGGAGCCACCAATTCACCCCTCCACTTT.